The subject of this entry is one TCR beta chain. Antigen specificity is unknown. This record comes from a study of CXCR3-negative and CXCR3-positive naive CD8 T cells. General study findings and limits: Upon cryopreservation, CXCR3 expression partially decreased, and most assays used fresh PBMCs. CXCR3-negative naive cells had less hydrophobic TRB CDR3s than did CXCR3-positive naive cells.

This CDR3 contains 16 residues. Germline lookup yields CDR1 SEHNR and CDR2 FQNEAQ (reference sequence). The authors prepared UMI-labeled TRB cDNA libraries by 5' RACE. For each CDR3 protein, TCRdb gives one entry from its re-call of the 5' RACE reads, without DNA. The sample holds over 95,000 distinct CDR3 sequences. This sequence was found in a human donor in good health. Some clones in this sample may be carry-over from other donors' samples. The genes are TRBV7-9 and TRBJ2-6; TCRdb calls TRBD2, which cannot be checked without DNA. The sequenced sample consisted of naive CXCR3+ CD8+ T cells from blood. The subset was: CD45RO-CCR7+CD27+CD95- naive CD8+ T cells expressing CXCR3 (TNR3+). CDR3: CASSRETSTGANVLTF. Full variable domain (outside the CDR3, taken from reference TRBV7-9 and TRBJ2-6): DTGVSQNPRHKITKRGQNVTFRCDPISEHNRLYWYRQTLGQGPEFLTYFQNEAQLEKSRLLSDRFSAERPKGSFSTLEIQRTEQGDSAMYLCASSRETSTGANVLTFGAGSRLTVL.